The 19 T cell receptor beta chains below come from one sample, sequenced in a study of T cells in Graves' hyperthyroidism and ophthalmopathy. Amplification of TCR beta CDR3 regions used RNA as the template. TCR CDR3 regions were first amplified by RT-PCR with HTBI primers. TCRdb processed the multiplex PCR reads anew with MiXCR; each CDR3 protein has one entry. The table shows around 240,000 distinct CDR3 sequences, with about a sixth occurring only once. Sequences were obtained from blood. The receptors here all came from a woman aged 18-29 years with Graves' ophthalmopathy.

This clonotype was picked up many times. V gene TRBV2 combines with J gene TRBJ1-3; D unresolved. V lost 2 bases and J lost 0, with 20 bases in between. The CDR3 runs 19 residues. Germline V CDR1 and CDR2: SNHLY, FYNNEI. CDR3 sequence reads: CASSEYGGKGPSSGNTIYF. CDR3 nucleotide sequence: TGTGCCAGCAGTGAATACGGCGGGAAGGGCCCGAGCTCTGGAAACACCATATATTTT.

This clonotype was counted ten times or more. The V and J genes are TRBV6-5 and TRBJ2-5; TRBD2 might be the D (5 bases). The CDR3 runs to 15 residues. CDR1 is MNHEY and CDR2 is SVGAGI in the germline V gene. V lost 0 bases and J 3 bases, leaving 11 bases between the germline ends. CDR3 sequence (DNA): TGTGCCAGCAGTTACTCGCGGAGGAAGGAAGAGACCCAGTACTTC. Encoded protein: CASSYSRRKEETQYF.

This clonotype was picked up many times. The V call is TRBV27, the J call TRBJ2-3, with 9 bases lining up with TRBD2. Germline V CDR1 and CDR2: MNHEY, SMNVEV (reference sequence). V shed 0 bases and J 0 bases; nucleotides not matched to a gene: 7. This CDR3 has 18 residues. The CDR3 DNA is TGTGCCAGCAGTTTATCCCGGGGTAGCGGGGGTAGCACAGATACGCAGTATTTT. Its translation: CASSLSRGSGGSTDTQYF.

This clonotype showed up many times. The genes are TRBV28 and TRBJ2-2; 7 bases line up with TRBD1. Losses at the gene ends were 8 bases for V and 2 bases for J; bases not matched to a gene: 5. The CDR3 length is 14 residues. Looked up from germline, CDR1 is MDHEN and CDR2 is SYDVKM. The CDR3 reads CASRTGFNTGELFF. The CDR3 DNA is TGTGCCAGCCGGACAGGTTTTAACACCGGGGAGCTGTTTTTT. Full variable domain (outside the CDR3, taken from reference TRBV28 and TRBJ2-2): DVKVTQSSRYLVKRTGEKVFLECVQDMDHENMFWYRQDPGLGLRLIYFSYDVKMKEKGDIPEGYSVSREKKERFSLILESASTNQTSMYLCASRTGFNTGELFFGEGSRLTVL.

This clonotype appeared many times. The V gene is TRBV28, the J gene TRBJ2-7; 8 positions agree with TRBD2. V dropped 3 bases and J dropped 5; count of bases not matched to a gene: 9. This CDR3 is built from 15 residues. The germline gives CDR1 MDHEN, CDR2 SYDVKM. CDR3 DNA: TGTGCCAGCAGTTTGTCCCCCGGGACTAGAAACGAGCAGTACTTC. It codes for CASSLSPGTRNEQYF.

This clonotype was found many times. The chain links TRBV7-9 to TRBJ2-7; no definite D call. The ends were cut back, 5 bases at V and 0 bases at J, with 14 bases in the middle. The CDR3 sequence is 15 residues long. Germline values: CDR1 SEHNR, CDR2 FQNEAQ (reference sequence). The CDR3, as DNA: TGTGCCAGCAGCATAAATATACAGAGCTCCTACGAGCAGTACTTC. As protein: CASSINIQSSYEQYF.

This sequence joins TRBV20-1 and TRBJ1-2, with D maybe TRBD1 (6 bases). V was clipped by 3 bases and J by 3 bases, with 11 bases between them. There are 13 residues in the CDR3. The germline V gene has CDR1 DFQATT and CDR2 SNEGSKA (reference sequence). This CDR3 is CSASPGADYGYTF. The CDR3 coding sequence is TGCAGTGCTAGCCCGGGGGCGGACTATGGCTACACCTTC.

This clonotype showed up many times. The gene calls are TRBV10-3 and TRBJ2-3; no firm D call. V lost 0 bases, J lost 3 bases, and 10 bases lay in between. CDR1 is ENHRY, CDR2 SYGVKD, per germline. The CDR3 runs 15 residues. The CDR3 DNA reads as TGTGCCATCAGTGAGTCTGGCGGATGGACAGATACGCAGTATTTT. Protein: CAISESGGWTDTQYF.

This clonotype was observed many times. The chain combines TRBV20-1 with TRBJ2-7, with 9 bases lining up with TRBD1. V was pared by 1 base and J by 4 bases, with 2 bases of the junction left unmatched. CDR1 is DFQATT and CDR2 is SNEGSKA in the germline V gene (reference sequence). This CDR3 comprises 13 residues. The CDR3 sequence is CSARGTGEYEQYF. The CDR3 DNA reads TGCAGTGCTAGAGGGACAGGGGAATACGAGCAGTACTTC.

There are many counts of this clonotype. This rearrangement joins TRBV30 to TRBJ2-3; D unresolved. CDR3 length: 13 residues. Germline CDR1 reads GTSNPN; CDR2 reads SVGIG (reference sequence). V lost 2 bases, J lost 3 bases, and 9 bases lay in between. The CDR3 nucleotides are TGTGCCTGGAGTAGAGGCAGAACAGATACGCAGTATTTT. It codes for CAWSRGRTDTQYF.

J is TRBJ2-1 and V is TRBV30; the match to TRBD2 covers 8 bases. This CDR3 region has 15 residues. V lost 0 bases, J lost 4 bases, and 5 bases stayed unmatched. Germline V gene sequence: CDR1 GTSNPN, CDR2 SVGIG (reference sequence). The CDR3 spells CAWSVGAGAYNEQFF. The CDR3, as DNA: TGTGCCTGGAGTGTAGGAGCGGGGGCGTACAATGAGCAGTTCTTC.

In its sample, this clonotype was seen many times. This sequence joins TRBV5-5 and TRBJ1-2, with TRBD1 matching 9 bases. Germline assignment: CDR1 SGHKS and CDR2 YYEKEE (reference sequence). This CDR3 region has 15 residues. Trimming cost V 4 bases and J 6 bases; bases outside gene matches: 10. The CDR3 reads CASSLHPGQGDGYTF. For the CDR3, the DNA is TGTGCCAGCAGCCTCCACCCGGGACAGGGAGATGGCTACACCTTC.

This clonotype was observed at least ten times. This chain joins TRBV18 and TRBJ1-2, with TRBD1 matching over 8 bases. V lost 3 bases to trimming and J lost 0 bases; unmatched junction nucleotides: 9. CDR1 KGHSH and CDR2 LQKENI come from the germline V gene. This CDR3 comprises 17 residues. As DNA, the CDR3 is TGTGCCAGCTCACCGACAGGGGTCCTAACTCCTAACTATGGCTACACCTTC. Its translation is CASSPTGVLTPNYGYTF. The complete variable domain, with remaining parts taken from reference TRBV18 and TRBJ1-2, reads NAGVMQNPRHLVRRRGQEARLRCSPMKGHSHVYWYRQLPEEGLKFMVYLQKENIIDESGMPKERFSAEFPKEGPSILRIQQVVRGDSAAYFCASSPTGVLTPNYGYTFGSGTRLTVV.

This clonotype has at least ten counts. This sequence joins TRBV20-1 and TRBJ2-4; maybe TRBD1 (6 bases). CDR3 size: 15 residues. V lost 0 bases to trimming and J lost 1 base, with 10 bases between them. The germline V gene encodes CDR1 DFQATT and CDR2 SNEGSKA (reference sequence). As DNA, the CDR3 is TGCAGTGCTAGAGACAGGGGCCTTGCCAAAAACATTCAGTACTTC. It specifies CSARDRGLAKNIQYF.

This clonotype was detected many times. V is TRBV5-1 and J is TRBJ1-2; D unresolved. V lost 0 bases and J lost 6, with 12 bases in between. CDR1 is SGHRS and CDR2 is YFSETQ in the germline V gene. CDR3 length equals 14 residues. The CDR3 coding sequence is TGCGCCAGCAGCTTGGGGTCCTTCAGAGATGGCTACACCTTC. It is translated as CASSLGSFRDGYTF.

This clonotype was detected many times. The chain carries TRBV9 and TRBJ1-6; D call uncertain. CDR3 size: 16 residues. V lost 3 bases and J 10 bases, leaving 20 bases between the germline ends. CDR1 is SGDLS, CDR2 YYNGEE, per germline. In nucleotides, the CDR3 is TGTGCCAGCAGCGCAGATTGGGCCTCCCAGGAGTCACCCCTCCACTTT. It specifies CASSADWASQESPLHF.

The chain recombines TRBV2 with TRBJ1-5; D might be TRBD1 (5 bases). Germline V gives CDR1 SNHLY, CDR2 FYNNEI. This CDR3 is built from 15 residues. V dropped 3 bases and J dropped 3 bases, with 12 bases sitting between them. The CDR3 coding sequence is TGTGCCAGCAGTGATCAGGGTGGCAACAATCAGCCCCAGCATTTT. Its translation: CASSDQGGNNQPQHF.

This clonotype has at least ten counts. The rearrangement joins TRBV20-1 to TRBJ2-5; no definite D call. CDR1 and CDR2 from the germline V gene are DFQATT and SNEGSKA (reference sequence). CDR3 length: 14 residues. With 1 base removed from V and 4 bases from J, the gap between germline ends came to 13 bases. The CDR3 protein is CSARVGVGVETQYF. DNA for the CDR3: TGCAGTGCTAGAGTAGGTGTCGGAGTAGAGACCCAGTACTTC.

This chain uses TRBV20-1 with TRBJ1-5; D is possibly TRBD1 (5 bases). The germline gives CDR1 DFQATT, CDR2 SNEGSKA (reference sequence). Trimming stripped 3 bases from V and 0 bases from J, with 15 bases between. This CDR3 has 16 amino acids. CDR3: CSARRDGAFSNQPQHF. The CDR3 DNA follows: TGCAGTGCTAGGCGGGACGGGGCTTTTAGCAATCAGCCCCAGCATTTT.